This TCR beta chain is drawn from a study of cytomegalovirus exposure and HLA in healthy donors (dated by TCRdb to the late 2010s). For the study in its entirety: According to an earlier analysis of a few hundred of the donors, some 170 million T cells yielded 90 million to 130 million unique TCR beta sequences and about 300 Gb of sequence data. In addition to the first cohort of 666 subjects, a separate validation cohort of over 90 different subjects was used. The study aimed to test whether cataloging public T cell receptors could reveal signatures of past pathogen exposure. An earlier analysis of around 580 of the donors used high-throughput TCR beta sequencing to judge whether each TCR beta V gene segment behaved as functional or pseudogenic. HLA typing covered class I and class II loci at four-digit resolution. On average, roughly 250,000 unique TCR beta nucleotide sequences were sequenced per donor among fewer than 500 genotyped donors of the cohort, with roughly a sixth of those sequences being non-productive. Roughly 300 gigabases of sequencing data and 70 million to 100 million unique TCR sequences made up an early release that covered approximately 650 HLA-typed donors. A later analysis re-examined previously published TCR beta repertoires from just over 650 donors and added high-resolution HLA genotyping to investigate patterns of TCR occurrence. High-throughput TCR immunosequencing, statistical association of individual TCRs with disease status, and machine learning were combined to predict cytomegalovirus infection status. Among the roughly 390 genotyped donors, around 81% belonged to the genetic ancestry cluster associated with self-reported Caucasian donors. Donor age, sex, ethnicity and CMV serostatus were compiled together with the repertoire data. Every repertoire in the discovery cohort had been generated on one and the same sequencing platform. A later genetic analysis took genome-wide SNP genotypes for about three fifths of the 666 donors and used that subset as a discovery cohort. In the later analysis, no new phenotypic data were used to find candidate immune exposures; instead, reliance was placed on TCR beta sequences and their occurrence across donors. The number of typed donors differed by locus: 629-630 for A, B, C, DRB1 and DQB1; approximately 520 for DQA1; around 580 for DPA1; and 400 to 480 for DPB1. Roughly five DR-DQ haplotypes were handled as single units for association and clustering, since linkage in the cohort was strong. Using immunosequencing, the study profiled T cell repertoires from about 650 subjects and related those repertoires to cytomegalovirus serostatus.

As concerns this clone: What antigen it recognizes has not been identified. No base-level quality is on record; no much larger clone is a single base apart.

The germline V gene (reference sequence) provides CDR1 SGHNT and CDR2 YYREEE. Including the terminal cysteine and phenylalanine, the CDR3 comprises 16 residues. Of all the DNA, just the CDR3 is kept, 48 bases in frame from base 1. V is reduced by 2 bases and J by 2 bases, leaving a spacing of 15 bases between them. In total, fewer than 750 healthy bone marrow donors made up the cohort. Cohort members were all nominally healthy when sampled, although unrecorded immune exposures were likely present. The donor tested CMV seropositive and was one of the 289 seropositive cohort members. A peripheral blood sample was collected from each donor, and TCR beta sequencing was performed on peripheral blood mononuclear cells. The Qiagen DNeasy Blood Extraction Kit was used to extract genomic DNA from the blood cell samples. The investigation overall reported the following: Cytomegalovirus status was reported to be diagnosed by the classifier with high specificity and sensitivity in both the original and validation cohorts. In the study, some 160 TCR beta chains were listed as associated with cytomegalovirus. Linkage disequilibrium might explain the correlated functional status among segregating V segments, but an unknown experimental factor could not be ruled out. The 87-base-pair reads could not distinguish some IMGT-functional V segments, including TRBV6-2 and TRBV6-3, so those segments were excluded. In a later analysis, over 15,000 TCR beta sequences were associated with specific HLA alleles at a false discovery rate of 0.05. In vitro tests confirmed that a few of the cytomegalovirus-associated TCR beta chains recognize cytomegalovirus antigens. Roughly uniform sequencing depth across donors was assumed in presence/absence analyses, although this assumption may not hold. Most TCR sequences were seen in very few donors, while some public TCRs were found in many individuals. Several of the top co-occurrence clusters appeared to be linked to parvovirus B19, influenza, CMV and Epstein-Barr virus, according to a later analysis. V-gene and J-gene trimming of TCR beta chains was associated with a missense DCLRE1C variant in a later genetic analysis, and the association was replicated in an independent cohort. A further reported finding was that TCR beta sequences accurately predicted the HLA-A and HLA-B alleles for most subjects in the first cohort. HLA typing was unavailable for some donors at each locus, so association tests used only the typed subset. In a later analysis, most CMV-associated TCR beta chains were found to appear HLA-restricted, with HLA associations seemingly driven largely by CMV exposure. A cluster of highly shared sequence variants was judged likely to be a technical artifact of the sequencing pipeline. When HLA alleles, especially DR and DQ, strongly co-occurred, attributing TCR associations to individual alleles was difficult. In a later analysis, TCR association rates were found to vary across HLA loci, with the most associated TCRs seen for DRB1 alleles and the fewest for HLA-C alleles. In a later analysis, HLA-associated TCR beta chains were found to be more clonally expanded and to have lower generation probabilities than equally common non-associated chains. A later genetic analysis reported fewer N-insertions in productive TCRs among donors in an Asian-associated ancestry cluster than the roughly 700-donor mean. An earlier analysis of approximately 540 of the donors showed that most TCR beta V segments appeared in productive rearrangements either about 87% or about 30% of the time, which broadly matched IMGT annotations. CMV serostatus was the only immune exposure information available for the cohort. This cohort had only TCR beta chains sequenced, and the lack of alpha or paired-chain data limited which features could be detected. The authors suggested that the approach could potentially be extended to other disease states and immunological phenotypes. Seventeen rarely observed V segments, including chromosome 9 orphons, were excluded from the earlier analysis of several hundred of the donors because counts were too low.

The library relied on the immunoSEQ multiplex PCR assay. The multiplex PCR relied on a mix of 60 forward primers for TCR Vbeta segments and 13 reverse primers for TCR Jbeta segments. Amplification of the CDR3 region of rearranged TCR beta genes was performed with a multiplex PCR assay on genomic DNA. Amplified TCR beta libraries were sequenced as 87-base-pair reads on the Illumina HiSeq System. On the study's bioinformatics: Across the 500 to 850 repertoires, a later analysis counted roughly 77 million unique TCR beta chains, 8.5 million to 12 million of which were shared by at least two donors. To remove PCR and sequencing errors, raw reads were error-corrected and collapsed into unique sequences using a nearest-neighbor algorithm that merged closely related sequences. Alignment of CDR3 sequences to IMGT reference sequences was used to assign V, D and J gene segments. For a sequence to be retained, a match of at least six nucleotides was required to both a V gene segment and a J gene segment. Rearrangements were called productive when the CDR3 lacked stop codons and stayed in frame with V and J; all others were non-productive. Following IMGT convention, CDR3 was defined as the stretch from the second conserved V-encoded cysteine to the conserved J-encoded phenylalanine. Sequences without an unambiguous match to a single V gene segment were excluded from the earlier analysis of approximately 560 of the donors. In an earlier analysis of 500 to 750 of the donors, V segments were called functional above 56.7% productive rearrangements and were called segregating when the between-donor standard deviation exceeded 5%. To diagnose cytomegalovirus status from the catalog of TCR beta chain sequences, a statistical classification framework was built. A later analysis assigned V and J genes by comparing TCR nucleotide sequences with IMGT/GENE-DB human TR gene sequences. The TCRdist pipeline was used in a later analysis to assign CDR3 sequences and most-parsimonious VDJ recombination scenarios. In a later analysis, each TCR beta chain was defined by its CDR3 amino acid sequence together with its V-gene family, and reads lacking a unique V-gene family were excluded. In a later analysis, some 600 highly shared, low-generation-probability nucleotide sequences were removed to address suspected cross-contamination and a sequencing artifact. For each public chain, a later analysis derived a clonal expansion index from normalized ranks of inferred template counts within each repertoire. In a later analysis, generation probabilities were computed using a VDJ recombination model fitted to out-of-frame rearrangements, and the results were checked against IGoR. A later analysis scored TCR-TCR, TCR-HLA and TCR-CMV co-occurrence with hypergeometric tests, applying a repertoire-size bias correction to TCR pairs. To estimate false discovery rates, a later analysis permuted the HLA or CMV assignments 20 times. In a later analysis, co-occurring TCRs were grouped using DBSCAN, with TCRdist sequence similarity added in when clustering inside HLA-allele-positive subsets. For co-occurrence clustering, repertoires with fewer than 30,000 or more than 120,000 public chains were excluded, along with about five repertoires with anomalous nucleotide sharing. TCRdb provides this immuneACCESS table in a form limited to in-frame rearrangements. Some clones are lacking; in checked studies, under half of them reflect an unresolved V gene, and why the rest are absent is not known. The V and J calls and the clone size are those of that table, but D and trimming were determined from the DNA. In all, the sample holds around 58,000 clones, and over 70% of those were seen once. The leading ten clones occupy more than 5% of the sample.

The source is a male donor in good health and CMV-seropositive. The source material was PBMCs. This chain is built from TRBV5-4 and TRBJ2-3; the best D guess is TRBD2, with 5 bases matching. The nucleotides are TGTGCCAGCAGCTTCCGGCTCCTAGCCCCCACAGATACGCAGTATTTT. This encodes CASSFRLLAPTDTQYF.